Below, 18 T cell receptor beta chains from the same sample are listed, as sequenced in a study. Via MiXCR, TCRdb re-called the RT-PCR reads, giving one row per CDR3 protein. The sample shows approximately 720,000 distinct CDR3 sequences, about 14% of them seen only once. Source material: memory CD4+ T cells from blood. These TCRs come from a female donor in good health, serving as a healthy control.

The table lists this clonotype with a few counts. This chain connects TRBV5-1 to TRBJ2-2; D might be TRBD2 (6 bases). There are 16 residues in the CDR3. Trimming shortened V by 4 bases and J by 6 bases, and 19 bases separated the two germline ends. Germline V CDR1 and CDR2: SGHRS, YFSETQ. The CDR3 is CASSQRTSIGAGELFF. As DNA, the CDR3 is TGCGCCAGCAGCCAACGAACTAGCATCGGCGCCGGGGAGCTGTTTTTT. The variable domain in full, completed from reference TRBV5-1 and TRBJ2-2, reads KAGVTQTPRYLIKTRGQQVTLSCSPISGHRSVSWYQQTPGQGLQFLFEYFSETQRNKGNFPGRFSGRQFSNSRSEMNVSTLELGDSALYLCASSQRTSIGAGELFFGEGSRLTVL.

There are many counts of this clonotype. In DNA form, the CDR3 reads TGTGCCAGCAGTTCGACTAGCGGGAGTGGTACCGGGGAGCTGTTTTTT. Its protein is CASSSTSGSGTGELFF. This chain connects TRBV12-3 or TRBV12-4 to TRBJ2-2; 12 bases agree with TRBD2. V lost 4 bases, J lost 5 bases, and 5 bases stayed unmatched. The CDR3 has 16 residues.

In this sample, this clonotype turned up many times. The gene calls are TRBV5-6 and TRBJ2-1; D gene ambiguous. V lost 7 bases and J lost 5, with 7 bases in between. Looked up from germline, CDR1 is SGHDT and CDR2 is YYEEEE. This CDR3 spans 11 amino acids. The CDR3 sequence is CASWLDNEQFF. The CDR3 DNA reads as TGTGCCAGCTGGTTAGACAATGAGCAGTTCTTC.

This clonotype was observed at least ten times. V usage is TRBV5-6 and J usage is TRBJ2-1; TRBD1 might be the D (6 bases). The CDR3 is made up of 14 amino acids. CDR1 and CDR2 from the germline V gene are SGHDT and YYEEEE. V lost 0 bases and J lost 9, with 13 bases in between. CDR3 sequence reads: CASSLAGELSEQFF. Written as DNA, the CDR3 is TGTGCCAGCAGCTTGGCAGGGGAACTAAGTGAGCAGTTCTTC.

This chain links TRBV10-3 with TRBJ2-7; D gene uncertain. V was cut by 2 bases and J by 2 bases, with 4 bases left in between. Germline loops: CDR1 ENHRY, CDR2 SYGVKD. The CDR3 runs 12 residues. In DNA form, the CDR3 reads TGTGCCATCAGTGAGGCGGCCTACGAGCAGTACTTC. The encoded protein is CAISEAAYEQYF.

This clonotype showed up just a few times. V is TRBV24-1 and J is TRBJ2-7; 10 positions agree with TRBD1. V lost 3 bases, J lost 5 bases, and 6 bases stayed unmatched. The CDR3 contains 15 residues. CDR1 and CDR2 (germline): KGHDR, SFDVKD. The CDR3 DNA is TGTGCCACCAGTGATCCCCGGGGGACAGGGGACGAGCAGTACTTC. It encodes CATSDPRGTGDEQYF.

This clonotype has just a few counts. The V call is TRBV20-1, the J call TRBJ1-1, with a weak D call TRBD1 (5 bases). Trimming stripped 2 bases from V and 0 bases from J, with 13 bases between. This CDR3 comprises 15 residues. The germline gives CDR1 DFQATT, CDR2 SNEGSKA (reference sequence). The CDR3 nucleotides read TGCAGTGCTAGACTTTTGTGGGGGATGAACACTGAAGCTTTCTTT. This codes for CSARLLWGMNTEAFF.

The chain carries TRBV18 and TRBJ1-2; D is unresolved. This CDR3 has 13 amino acids. Germline V gene data show CDR1 as KGHSH and CDR2 as LQKENI. The V and J ends lost 2 bases and 7 bases respectively, with 11 bases between them. The CDR3 nucleotides read TGTGCCAGCTCACCAAGGGCAGGAAGTGGCTACACCTTC. Protein: CASSPRAGSGYTF.

The chain has TRBV5-1 and TRBJ2-1, with 8 bases fitting TRBD1. The CDR3 runs to 22 residues. Germline CDR1 reads SGHRS; CDR2 reads YFSETQ. V was pared by 1 base and J by 3 bases, with 24 bases of the junction left unmatched. The CDR3 nucleotides read TGCGCCAGCAGCTTGCCCCGGGCTCAACAGGGGGGTGACCCCGGTGACTACAATGAGCAGTTCTTC. Residues: CASSLPRAQQGGDPGDYNEQFF. Full variable domain (outside the CDR3, taken from reference TRBV5-1 and TRBJ2-1): KAGVTQTPRYLIKTRGQQVTLSCSPISGHRSVSWYQQTPGQGLQFLFEYFSETQRNKGNFPGRFSGRQFSNSRSEMNVSTLELGDSALYLCASSLPRAQQGGDPGDYNEQFFGPGTRLTVL.

This clonotype was recorded a few times. The genes are TRBV6-2 or TRBV6-3 and TRBJ2-7; maybe TRBD2 (6 bases). CDR1 is MNHEY, CDR2 SVGEGT, per germline. Trimming left V 5 bases short and J 1 base short, with 15 bases between. The CDR3 consists of 15 residues. This CDR3 is CASSTGGATSYEQYF. The CDR3 DNA follows: TGTGCCAGCAGTACCGGCGGGGCCACTTCCTACGAGCAGTACTTC.

This rearrangement joins TRBV3-1 to TRBJ2-7; no clear D. The CDR3 has 14 amino acids. Germline CDR1 and CDR2: LGHDT and YNNKEL (reference sequence). Trimming cost V 4 bases and J 2 bases, with 12 bases left between them. CDR3: CASSLRPITYEQYF. Written as DNA, the CDR3 is TGTGCCAGCAGCCTACGCCCTATAACCTACGAGCAGTACTTC.

This clonotype was detected many times. V usage is TRBV12-3 or TRBV12-4 and J usage is TRBJ2-7, with D possibly being TRBD1 or TRBD2 (5 bases each). V lost 7 bases to trimming and J lost 3 bases, with 16 bases between them. The CDR3 is 14 residues long. The CDR3 DNA is TGTGCCAGCACCCCCCGGGACCGACGCTACGAGCAGTACTTC. It specifies CASTPRDRRYEQYF.

This rearrangement joins TRBV21-1 to TRBJ2-1; the table gives TRBD2 as D, unverified against the DNA. TRBV21-1 is classified as a pseudogene. The CDR3 is 15 amino acids. The CDR3 reads CASSKGGLSYNEQFF. CDR3 nucleotides: TGTGCCAGCAGCAAAGGGGGACTCTCCTACAATGAGCAGTTCTTC.

As for this clonotype: An end of the junction does not agree with germline; a read error may underlie this. J is TRBJ2-7 and V is TRBV28; D perhaps matches TRBD2 (6 bases). The length of the CDR3 is 14 residues. Germline assignment: CDR1 MDHEN and CDR2 SYDVKM. The CDR3 region is CASSSTRDSDEQYF. The DNA of the CDR3 is TGTGCCAGCAGTTCCACCCGGGACTCCGACGAGCAGTACTTC.

The chain has TRBV7-9 and TRBJ2-1, with D possibly TRBD2 on 5 matching bases. Looked up from germline, CDR1 is SEHNR and CDR2 is FQNEAQ (reference sequence). The CDR3 length is 12 residues. V was pared by 5 bases and J by 10 bases, with 12 bases between. In DNA form, the CDR3 reads TGTGCCAGCAGCCGAGGGAGCCCAGAGCAGTTCTTC. Amino acid sequence: CASSRGSPEQFF.

This clonotype has just one count. This may come from a read error, since a much larger clone is one base off. The chain couples TRBV11-2 to TRBJ2-7; D may match TRBD1 or TRBD2 (5 bases each). The CDR3 totals 15 residues. From germline, CDR1 is SGHAT and CDR2 FQNNGV. V lost 4 bases to trimming and J lost 7 bases, with 20 bases between them. CDR3 DNA: TGTGCCAGCAGCTCCGGGACGGACTCCTACAATGAGCAGTACTTC. Protein: CASSSGTDSYNEQYF.

V is TRBV20-1 and J is TRBJ1-6, with D possibly TRBD1 on 5 matching bases. CDR1 is DFQATT, CDR2 SNEGSKA, per germline (reference sequence). The germline V and J ends were trimmed by 1 base and 7 bases, with 11 bases remaining between them. The CDR3 runs 14 residues. In DNA, the CDR3 is TGCAGTGCTAGAGGGACGGGGGGGAATTCACCCCTCCACTTT. Translation gives CSARGTGGNSPLHF.

This clonotype was seen a handful of times. CDR3 sequence: CASSLEGRGLNYGYTF. The DNA of the CDR3 is TGCGCCAGCAGCTTGGAGGGAAGGGGCCTTAACTATGGCTACACCTTC. The chain uses TRBV5-1 and TRBJ1-2, with D possibly TRBD1 on 5 matching bases. Trimming cost V 0 bases and J 1 base, with 13 bases left between them. Germline V CDR1 and CDR2: SGHRS, YFSETQ. CDR3 length: 16 amino acids.